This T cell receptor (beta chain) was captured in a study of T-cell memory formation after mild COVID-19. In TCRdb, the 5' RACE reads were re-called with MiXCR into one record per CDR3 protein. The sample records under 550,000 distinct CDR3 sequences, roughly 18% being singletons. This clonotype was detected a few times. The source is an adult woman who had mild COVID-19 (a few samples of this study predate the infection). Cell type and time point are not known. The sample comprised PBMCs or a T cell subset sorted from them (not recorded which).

This CDR3 reads CASSVGGASGQFF. The CDR3 nucleotides read TGTGCCAGCTCCGTGGGTGGCGCCTCTGGGCAGTTCTTC. The chain employs TRBV6-5 and TRBJ2-1; D is unresolved. Germline values: CDR1 MNHEY, CDR2 SVGAGI. CDR3 length: 13 residues. The V end was cut by 8 bases, the J end by 12 bases, with 20 bases between.